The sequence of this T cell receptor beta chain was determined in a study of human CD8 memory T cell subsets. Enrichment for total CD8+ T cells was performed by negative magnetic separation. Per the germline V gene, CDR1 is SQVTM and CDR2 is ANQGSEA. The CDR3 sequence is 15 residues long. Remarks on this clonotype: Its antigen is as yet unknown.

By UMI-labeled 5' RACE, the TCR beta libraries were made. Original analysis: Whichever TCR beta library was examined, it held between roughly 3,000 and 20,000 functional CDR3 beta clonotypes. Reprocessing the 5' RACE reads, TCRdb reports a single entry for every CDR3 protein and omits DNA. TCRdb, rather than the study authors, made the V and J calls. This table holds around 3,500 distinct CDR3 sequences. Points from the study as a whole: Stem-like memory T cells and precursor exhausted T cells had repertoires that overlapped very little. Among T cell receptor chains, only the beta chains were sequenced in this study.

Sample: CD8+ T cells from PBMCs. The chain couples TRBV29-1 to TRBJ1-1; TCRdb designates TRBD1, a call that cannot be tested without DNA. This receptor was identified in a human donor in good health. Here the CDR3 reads CSVGSMGAWDTEAFF.